These 5 T cell receptor beta chains were all obtained from the same sample, sequenced in a study of radiation and T cells in renal cell carcinoma. Time point reported: blood 2 weeks post-SBRT. The treatment here: 15 Gy SBRT to primary tumor, nephrectomy 4 weeks later. Produced via immunoSEQ multiplex PCR; TCRdb's table is partial and in-frame only. The table shows 120,000 or so clones, with over 75% occurring only once. Specimen: blood, collected from a patient whose treatment included radiotherapy and nephrectomy. The receptors here all came from a woman aged 60 to 75 with renal cell carcinoma.

This sequence joins TRBV19 and TRBJ1-5; perhaps TRBD1 as D (6 bases). Trimming cost V 5 bases and J 6 bases, with 20 bases left between them. Germline V gives CDR1 LNHDA, CDR2 SQIVND (reference sequence). The CDR3 is 16 residues long. The CDR3: CASSPQGPRGSQPQHF. For the CDR3, the DNA is TGTGCCAGTAGTCCGCAGGGGCCCCGTGGGTCTCAGCCCCAGCATTTT.

The genes are TRBV6-5 and TRBJ2-7; TRBD1 matches 9 bases. V was pared by 4 bases and J by 3 bases, with 1 base of the junction left unmatched. The CDR3 has 13 amino acids. Germline assignment: CDR1 MNHEY and CDR2 SVGAGI. The CDR3 reads CASSLGQGYEQYF. Here the CDR3 DNA reads TGTGCCAGCAGTTTGGGACAGGGCTACGAGCAGTACTTC.

On this clone: This CDR3 is also generated by other DNA sequences in the sample. The J gene is TRBJ1-2, the V gene TRBV5-1; no reliable D call. The ends were cut back, 0 bases at V and 4 bases at J, with 7 bases in the middle. Germline loops: CDR1 SGHRS, CDR2 YFSETQ. This CDR3 region has 13 residues. CDR3 sequence: CASSLEGSYGYTF. The DNA for the CDR3 is TGCGCCAGCAGCTTGGAGGGAAGCTATGGCTACACCTTC.

The gene calls are TRBV15 and TRBJ2-7; D uncertain. Germline values: CDR1 LNHNV, CDR2 YYDKDF (reference sequence). The length of the CDR3 is 14 residues. Trimming took 0 bases from V and 0 from J, leaving 6 bases between them. CDR3: CATSRDQLSYEQYF. CDR3 DNA: TGTGCCACCAGCAGAGATCAGCTCTCCTACGAGCAGTACTTC. Together with reference TRBV15 and TRBJ2-7, the CDR3 gives the full variable domain: DAMVIQNPRYQVTQFGKPVTLSCSQTLNHNVMYWYQQKSSQAPKLLFHYYDKDFNNEADTPDNFQSRRPNTSFCFLDIRSPGLGDTAMYLCATSRDQLSYEQYFGPGTRLTVT.

The chain employs TRBV6-1 and TRBJ2-1, with unresolved D. This CDR3 is built from 13 residues. CDR1 and CDR2 from the germline V gene are MNHNS and SASEGT. Trimming cost V 2 bases and J 4 bases, with 6 bases left between them. The CDR3 DNA reads as TGTGCCAGCAGTGAATACGGATACAATGAGCAGTTCTTC. Its translation is CASSEYGYNEQFF.